This TCR beta chain was documented in a study of shared T cell receptors in the human thymus (dated by TCRdb to about 2021). About the full investigation: The study examined how self-reactive, shared T-cell receptor alpha chains are generated in the human thymus.

In the case of this clone: Its antigen specificity is not known. No much larger clone exists at a distance of one base, and base qualities are not known.

For CDR1 and CDR2, the germline V gene (reference sequence) lists SGHNT and YYREEE. The CDR3 goes from the cysteine to the phenylalanine over 14 residues. Of all the DNA, just the CDR3 is kept, 42 bases in frame from base 1. The junction shows trimming of 1 base on V and 10 bases on J, and the gene matches do not reach 2 bases of it. To prepare the library, the immunoSEQ multiplex PCR assay was applied. This immuneACCESS table, as held by TCRdb, lists in-frame sequences with V and J called but not all clones. Of the missing ones, under half trace to an unresolved V gene in checked studies; the others have no known cause. This sample comprises 540,000 or so clones, 78% of them detected only once. The leading ten clones occupy about 0.013% of the sample. These sequences were also reported in another study, on human thymus T cells. As the second paper documents: The donors were immunologically healthy infants in Finland who had open corrective cardiac surgery for congenital heart defects. Thymus tissue was collected as surgical resects that were removed during corrective cardiac surgery. Biased V and J gene segment usage appeared to be present in both thymic and peripheral blood repertoires. The related research found that thymic TCR repertoires overlapped highly between unrelated individuals. The study characterized TCR alpha and beta repertoires from fewer than ten infant thymus samples and a few related peripheral blood samples. The cohort included a handful of male and a couple of female infants, with donor ages spanning 7 to 244 days. Thymocytes were released mechanically from tissue and stored at -70 °C as pellets of about 10-34 million cells. A QIAsymphony instrument was used to extract genomic DNA from the frozen cell pellets. The immunoSEQ multiplex PCR assay was used to amplify the TCRB and TCRAD loci from a standardized quantity of quality-controlled genomic DNA. The amplicons spanned the V(D)J region and were long enough to cover the CDR3 and allow V and J genes to be identified. Amplicon sequencing was performed on an Illumina platform through the commercial immunoSEQ service. Corrections for primer bias and sequencing errors followed previously described methods, while TCRAD and TCRB definitions were based on the IMGT database. immunoSEQ Analyzer 3.0 and VDJTools were used for repertoire analysis, which covered basic statistics, V/J segment usage, diversity estimates, rarefaction and pairwise overlap. To estimate diversity, the Chao1, ChaoE, Efron-Thisted, Shannon and inverse Simpson indices were applied, and diversity was also estimated on datasets down-sampled to the smallest sample. Repertoire overlap used strict matching of CDR3 nucleotide sequence, V gene and J gene, with Jaccard-based multidimensional scaling clustering. Thymus samples yielded on average approximately 860,000 unique TCRB clonotypes, compared with 80,000 to 85,000 from blood samples.

The chain employs TRBV5-4 and TRBJ2-1, with TRBD2 identical over 13 junction bases. The TCR originated in a boy younger than two with a congenital heart defect. Donor details come from another sample of the same person, matched by shared clones. Sequences were obtained from thymocytes. Read as DNA, the sequence is TGTGCCAGCAGCTTGCAACTAGCGGGAGGGGAGCAGTTCTTC. Protein translation: CASSLQLAGGEQFF.